A single sample gave rise to the 30 T cell receptor beta chains below, sequenced in a study of T-cell reconstitution after alpha-beta-depleted transplantation in children. TCRbeta library construction was performed incorporating unique molecular identifiers. A single record per CDR3 protein comes from TCRdb applying MiXCR to the PCR reads. Of 550,000 to 600,000 distinct CDR3 sequences in the sample, 23% were seen once. The sequences come from PBMCs, mostly from graft donor cells, collected 360 days after TCRalphabeta/CD19-depleted stem cell transplant. These receptors originate from a boy younger than two who had a stem cell transplant for acute myeloid leukemia, so the T cells may come from the graft donor.

This clonotype was found once. The rearrangement links TRBV3-1 to TRBJ2-1; 9 bases map to TRBD2. V lost 3 bases and J lost 5; bases outside the gene matches: 5. In germline, CDR1 is LGHDT, CDR2 YNNKEL (reference sequence). CDR3 length: 15 residues. The chain's CDR3 is CASSHGGGENNEQFF. CDR3 in DNA: TGTGCCAGCAGCCATGGCGGGGGGGAGAACAATGAGCAGTTCTTC.

This clonotype was picked up many times. J is TRBJ2-3 and V is TRBV7-2; no firm D call. The CDR3 contains 14 residues. With 0 bases removed from V and 6 bases from J, the gap between germline ends came to 10 bases. CDR1 and CDR2 (germline): SGHTA, FQGNSA. CDR3 residues: CASSLALLADTQYF. The DNA for the CDR3 is TGTGCCAGCAGCTTAGCCTTACTGGCGGATACGCAGTATTTT.

V and J are TRBV11-1 and TRBJ2-2, with a possible D match to TRBD2 (6 bases). CDR1 is SGHAT, CDR2 FQDESV, per germline (reference sequence). This CDR3 spans 19 amino acids. The V gene lost 10 bases and the J gene lost 0 bases, with 27 bases spanning the gap. CDR3 region: CATSLARLGGDPNTGELFF. In nucleotides, the CDR3 is TGTGCCACCAGTTTAGCAAGATTGGGGGGAGACCCGAACACCGGGGAGCTGTTTTTT.

The chain uses TRBV12-3 or TRBV12-4 and TRBJ2-3; D ambiguous. This CDR3 region has 15 residues. Trimming left V 6 bases short and J 2 bases short, with 15 bases between. The DNA for the CDR3 is TGTGCCAGCAGCCTTAGGGCAGACGCCACAGATACGCAGTATTTT. This encodes CASSLRADATDTQYF.

This clonotype was observed many times. This sequence joins TRBV6-1 and TRBJ1-5, with a possible D match to TRBD1 (5 bases). The germline V and J ends were trimmed by 4 bases and 7 bases, with 8 bases remaining between them. Germline values: CDR1 MNHNS, CDR2 SASEGT. This CDR3 has 12 amino acids. The CDR3, as DNA: TGTGCCAGCAGTGTTTGGGGCCAGCCCCAGCATTTT. Its translation: CASSVWGQPQHF.

The V and J genes are TRBV5-1 and TRBJ2-3; 10 nucleotides match TRBD2. V shed 3 bases, J shed 5 bases, and the junction held 6 bases outside the gene matches. There are 15 residues in the CDR3. Germline lookup yields CDR1 SGHRS and CDR2 YFSETQ. The CDR3, as DNA: TGCGCCAGCAGCTGGCTAGCGGGGGCCGAAGATACGCAGTATTTT. As protein: CASSWLAGAEDTQYF.

V gene TRBV5-6 combines with J gene TRBJ2-7; 9 nucleotides agree with TRBD1. The CDR3 contains 16 residues. V lost 1 base to trimming and J lost 3 bases; unmatched junction nucleotides: 8. In germline, CDR1 is SGHDT, CDR2 YYEEEE. The CDR3 sequence: CASSLYGDRDHYEQYF. CDR3 in DNA: TGTGCCAGCAGCTTGTATGGGGACAGGGACCACTACGAGCAGTACTTC.

V is TRBV6-1 and J is TRBJ2-2; weak D call: TRBD2 (6 bases). The CDR3 loop spans 14 amino acids. Looked up from germline, CDR1 is MNHNS and CDR2 is SASEGT. The V end lost 7 bases, the J end lost 5 bases, and 14 bases lay between the germline ends. The CDR3 region has the DNA TGTGCCAGCACATTGGGGCGGGGAACCGGGGAGCTGTTTTTT. This sequence encodes CASTLGRGTGELFF.

The rearrangement links TRBV12-3 or TRBV12-4 to TRBJ2-6; D possibly matches TRBD1 or TRBD2 (5 bases each). V lost 5 bases to trimming and J lost 1 base, with 18 bases between them. The CDR3 consists of 18 residues. As DNA, the CDR3 is TGTGCCAGCAGTCCGTTACTAGGACAAGGTTCTGGGGCCAACGTCCTGACTTTC. Residues: CASSPLLGQGSGANVLTF.

This clonotype came up a few times. The V call is TRBV6-5, the J call TRBJ2-1, with TRBD1 matching over 10 bases. The junction had 4 bases not matched to a gene; V was cut back by 6 bases and J by 5 bases. CDR1 MNHEY and CDR2 SVGAGI come from the germline V gene. The CDR3 has 14 residues. The CDR3 reads CASSAGQGNNEQFF. For the CDR3, the DNA is TGTGCCAGCAGCGCGGGACAGGGGAACAATGAGCAGTTCTTC.

This clonotype was observed once. This chain uses TRBV7-2 with TRBJ2-5, with 8 bases lining up with TRBD1. Germline loops: CDR1 SGHTA, CDR2 FQGNSA. J gave up 2 bases and V 4 bases, and 6 bases lay outside the gene matches. This CDR3 region has 15 residues. The CDR3 DNA is TGTGCCAGCAGCTCATCGGACAGGGATCAAGAGACCCAGTACTTC. Translating gives CASSSSDRDQETQYF. Together with reference TRBV7-2 and TRBJ2-5, the CDR3 gives the full variable domain: GAGVSQSPSNKVTEKGKDVELRCDPISGHTALYWYRQSLGQGLEFLIYFQGNSAPDKSGLPSDRFSAERTGGSVSTLTIQRTQQEDSAVYLCASSSSDRDQETQYFGPGTRLLVL.

This clonotype was seen repeatedly, ten times or more. The rearrangement links TRBV7-2 to TRBJ2-1, with D possibly matching TRBD2 (5 bases). V dropped 6 bases and J dropped 0 bases, with 6 bases sitting between them. This CDR3 spans 13 amino acids. The V gene's germline CDR1 is SGHTA and CDR2 FQGNSA. The CDR3 reads CASRGGSYNEQFF. CDR3 DNA: TGTGCCAGCAGAGGAGGCTCCTACAATGAGCAGTTCTTC.

The table lists this clonotype with a few counts. The chain is built from TRBV7-8 and TRBJ2-7, with D perhaps matching TRBD2 (5 bases). Trimming shortened V by 5 bases and J by 4 bases, and 15 bases separated the two germline ends. The CDR3 consists of 14 residues. Germline V gives CDR1 SGHVS, CDR2 FQNEAQ. The CDR3 DNA sequence: TGTGCCAGCAGCCCCTCGGGGTCCCTATACGAGCAGTACGTC. Translation: CASSPSGSLYEQYV.

This clonotype was recorded once. This chain uses TRBV7-2 with TRBJ2-1; the D gene is possibly TRBD1 (6 bases). Germline assignment: CDR1 SGHTA and CDR2 FQGNSA. The CDR3 is 15 amino acids. Trimming pared 5 bases from V and 7 bases from J, leaving 18 bases between. The CDR3 region has the DNA TGTGCCAGCAGCATTACAGGACAGAGTGGGAATGAGCAGTTCTTC. As protein: CASSITGQSGNEQFF.

This clonotype was counted a few times. The chain joins TRBV5-1 to TRBJ2-3; D gene ambiguous. This CDR3 comprises 12 residues. The V end lost 0 bases, the J end lost 5 bases, and 4 bases lay between the germline ends. From germline, CDR1 is SGHRS and CDR2 YFSETQ. The CDR3 reads CASSLDLDTQYF. CDR3 sequence (DNA): TGCGCCAGCAGCTTGGATCTAGATACGCAGTATTTT.

CDR3 protein: CASSFGGGPLSVQYF. The CDR3 bases are TGTGCCAGCAGCTTCGGGGGGGGTCCCCTATCGGTTCAGTACTTC. This chain joins TRBV7-9 and TRBJ2-4; TRBD2 matches at 8 bases. The CDR3 covers 15 residues. The V segment lost 3 bases and the J segment 11 bases; nucleotides outside the gene matches: 12. Germline V gene data show CDR1 as SEHNR and CDR2 as FQNEAQ (reference sequence).

In its sample, this clonotype was seen many times. The chain couples TRBV15 to TRBJ2-7; D possibly corresponds to TRBD2 (5 bases). Trimming pared 3 bases from V and 9 bases from J, leaving 18 bases between. Germline V lookup: CDR1 LNHNV, CDR2 YYDKDF (reference sequence). The CDR3 has 14 residues. The CDR3 DNA follows: TGTGCCACCAGCAGGACATTGCCGGGGATGGTGCAGTACTTC. This translates into CATSRTLPGMVQYF.

This clonotype was recorded at least ten times. The genes are TRBV5-1 and TRBJ2-1, with 9 bases lining up with TRBD2. CDR1 and CDR2 (germline): SGHRS, YFSETQ. The CDR3 sequence is 18 residues long. After removal of 3 bases from V and 0 bases from J, the junction contained 10 bases not matched to a gene. CDR3 DNA: TGCGCCAGCAGCTCCCTAGCGGGGTCCCTCAGCTCCTACAATGAGCAGTTCTTC. It specifies CASSSLAGSLSSYNEQFF. Filled out from reference TRBV5-1 and TRBJ2-1, the complete variable domain reads KAGVTQTPRYLIKTRGQQVTLSCSPISGHRSVSWYQQTPGQGLQFLFEYFSETQRNKGNFPGRFSGRQFSNSRSEMNVSTLELGDSALYLCASSSLAGSLSSYNEQFFGPGTRLTVL.

The gene calls are TRBV18 and TRBJ2-5, with a tentative D call TRBD1 (6 bases). The germline V gene has CDR1 KGHSH and CDR2 LQKENI. The ends were cut back, 3 bases at V and 2 bases at J, with 10 bases in the middle. This CDR3 is built from 14 residues. Written as DNA, the CDR3 is TGTGCCAGCTCACCGGCGGACAGACAAGAGACCCAGTACTTC. Translated, it gives CASSPADRQETQYF.

This chain uses TRBV6-4 with TRBJ2-3; D unresolved. The CDR3 length is 14 residues. The V gene lost 0 bases and the J gene lost 2 bases, with 6 bases spanning the gap. In germline, CDR1 is MRHNA, CDR2 SNTAGT. Here the CDR3 DNA reads TGTGCCAGCAGTGACTCGGGCCACACAGATACGCAGTATTTT. Amino acids: CASSDSGHTDTQYF.

In its sample, this clonotype was seen many times. The chain combines TRBV7-9 with TRBJ2-5; 9 bases are shared with TRBD2. The length of the CDR3 is 15 residues. V shed 4 bases, J shed 7 bases, and the junction held 10 bases outside the gene matches. Germline CDR1 SEHNR, CDR2 FQNEAQ (reference sequence). The CDR3: CASSSASGVAGTQYF. The CDR3 DNA sequence: TGTGCCAGCAGCTCCGCTAGCGGGGTCGCTGGGACCCAGTACTTC.

This clonotype was counted only a few times. The chain carries TRBV20-1 and TRBJ2-1; D gene unclear. The ends were cut back, 1 base at V and 3 bases at J, with 4 bases in the middle. This CDR3 has 12 amino acids. The V gene's germline CDR1 is DFQATT and CDR2 SNEGSKA (reference sequence). CDR3 DNA: TGCAGTGCTAGAGTATACTACAATGAGCAGTTCTTC. Translating gives CSARVYYNEQFF.

The rearrangement joins TRBV7-2 to TRBJ2-1; 13 bases map to TRBD2. Unmatched junction bases numbered 8, after V lost 4 bases and J lost 5 bases. The CDR3 sequence is 17 residues long. Germline-derived CDR1 and CDR2 are SGHTA and FQGNSA. The DNA for the CDR3 is TGTGCCAGCAGCTCCCGGACTAGCGGGGGACCCAACAATGAGCAGTTCTTC. Residues: CASSSRTSGGPNNEQFF.

This clonotype was seen repeatedly, ten times or more. The rearrangement links TRBV7-3 to TRBJ1-1; D not resolved. Germline CDR1 is SGHTA and CDR2 is FQGTGA. Trimming removed 5 bases from V and 7 bases from J, with 17 bases in between. The CDR3 extends over 14 amino acids. This chain's CDR3 is CASSPSREEGEAFF. DNA of the CDR3: TGTGCCAGCAGCCCGTCCCGAGAAGAGGGTGAAGCTTTCTTT.

The chain is built from TRBV5-5 and TRBJ1-1; maybe TRBD1 (5 bases). V was pared by 2 bases and J by 4 bases, with 12 bases between. CDR3 length: 14 amino acids. CDR1 is SGHKS, CDR2 YYEKEE, per germline (reference sequence). CDR3 nucleotide sequence: TGTGCCAGCAGCTTTGAGGGGAGAGTCACTGAAGCTTTCTTT. It is translated as CASSFEGRVTEAFF. The whole variable domain, filled in from reference TRBV5-5 and TRBJ1-1, reads DAGVTQSPTHLIKTRGQQVTLRCSPISGHKSVSWYQQVLGQGPQFIFQYYEKEERGRGNFPDRFSARQFPNYSSELNVNALLLGDSALYLCASSFEGRVTEAFFGQGTRLTVV.

This clonotype was observed at least ten times. The rearrangement joins TRBV11-2 to TRBJ2-7; tentative D call: TRBD1 (6 bases). Trimming removed 2 bases at V and 3 bases at J, with 11 bases between. Germline lookup yields CDR1 SGHAT and CDR2 FQNNGV. This CDR3 contains 14 residues. CDR3 sequence reads: CASSLKGVFYEQYV. The CDR3 coding sequence is TGTGCCAGCAGCTTAAAGGGGGTTTTCTACGAGCAGTACGTC.

This clonotype was counted ten times or more. The chain links TRBV25-1 to TRBJ2-5; D gene unclear. CDR3 length equals 14 residues. CDR1 and CDR2 (germline): MGHDK, SYGVNS. V was pared by 1 base and J by 5 bases, with 11 bases between. CDR3 nucleotides: TGTGCCAGCAGTGAATTCGATAGCCCGGAGACCCAGTACTTC. Protein product: CASSEFDSPETQYF.

In DNA form, the CDR3 reads TGCGCCAGCAGCTTGGAGGGCAGGATCTACAATGAGCAGTTCTTC. Protein: CASSLEGRIYNEQFF. The genes are TRBV5-1 and TRBJ2-1; the D is unclear. CDR1 and CDR2 (germline): SGHRS, YFSETQ. V dropped 0 bases and J dropped 3 bases, with 10 bases sitting between them. The CDR3 has 15 amino acids.

This clonotype was detected many times. This chain links TRBV25-1 with TRBJ2-5, with TRBD2 identical over 7 bases. The germline V gene has CDR1 MGHDK and CDR2 SYGVNS. The CDR3 contains 16 residues. V lost 3 bases, J lost 7 bases, and 14 bases stayed unmatched. CDR3 nucleotide sequence: TGTGCCAGCAGTGATACGCGGGACTATCGCCTTGGGACCCAGTACTTC. Translated, it gives CASSDTRDYRLGTQYF.

The chain joins TRBV6-1 to TRBJ2-7; the D call may be TRBD1 or TRBD2 (7 bases each). The ends were cut back, 5 bases at V and 6 bases at J, with 20 bases in the middle. This CDR3 has 15 amino acids. Germline V gene data show CDR1 as MNHNS and CDR2 as SASEGT. The CDR3 protein is CASSTHGQGGTEQYV. DNA of the CDR3: TGTGCCAGCAGTACACACGGCCAGGGGGGGACCGAGCAGTACGTC.